Listed below are T cell receptor beta chains from one sample, sequenced in a study of cytomegalovirus exposure and HLA in healthy donors. The assay was immunoSEQ multiplex PCR, and TCRdb's table has in-frame clones only and misses some. The sample lists 24,000 or so clones, roughly three quarters occurring once. Sequencing input: PBMCs. All receptors derive from a male donor in good health and CMV-seronegative. Both conserved end residues are part of each CDR3. The order of the fields is clone size, J gene, V gene, CDR3 protein. Clone sizes are given selectively: once, few, many, or a class where the clone is expanded.

>NA|TRBJ2-2|TRBV7-6
CASSRLAGGFTGELFF
>NA|TRBJ2-7|TRBV27
CASSSGVSLYEQYF
>NA|TRBJ2-2|TRBV19
CASSRRGDRNTGELFF
>NA|TRBJ2-3|TRBV5-8
CASSWRDRRYPDTQYF
>NA|TRBJ2-1|TRBV21-1
CASYNVRDRGYNEQFF
>once|TRBJ1-2|TRBV7-2
CASSQTGGYGYTF
>NA|TRBJ2-7|TRBV28
CASKLMDRSYEQYF
>NA|TRBJ1-5|TRBV9
CASSVGAGNQPQHF
>NA|TRBJ2-2|TRBV5-1
CASSQSGTVTGELFF
>NA|TRBJ2-1|TRBV7-9
CASSHRTSGVNEQFF
>few|TRBJ1-5|TRBV4-2
CASSQVLGREGGQPQHF
>few|TRBJ2-3|TRBV4-3
CASSQERGGADTQYF
>NA|TRBJ1-1|TRBV14
CASSQGWEKATEAFF
>NA|TRBJ2-5|TRBV7-3
CASSLMSQLEETQYF
>NA|TRBJ2-5|TRBV5-6
CASSETSGGPQETQYF
>NA|TRBJ2-7|TRBV5-4
CASSLVGQSWIYDEQYF
>NA|TRBJ1-5|TRBV7-6
CASSLTLAQPQHF
>NA|TRBJ2-5|TRBV19
CASSPQRAGAQETQYF
>NA|TRBJ2-1|TRBV11-2
CASSLVIGRVRDEQFF
>NA|TRBJ2-1|TRBV7-9
CASSLGGQGAYNEQFF
>few|TRBJ2-5|TRBV7-9
CSSSEKDREYQETQYF
>NA|TRBJ2-7|TRBV4-2
CASSQDMEREKQYF
>NA|TRBJ1-4|TRBV11-2
CASSLKRTGEMGTNEKLFF
>NA|TRBJ2-2|TRBV9
CASSAEPFSPGELFF
>NA|TRBJ1-1|TRBV19
CASSIGSRGKNEAFF
>NA|TRBJ2-1|TRBV5-4
CASSLGLAGGTYNEQFF
>few|TRBJ1-3|TRBV6-6
CASSGVSGGNTIYF
>NA|TRBJ2-5|TRBV18
CASSPRAGGQETQYF
>few|TRBJ2-1|TRBV28
CASSPYLAVSSYNEQFF
>few|TRBJ2-1|TRBV4-2
CASSQGLGQAAYNEQFF
>NA|TRBJ1-2|TRBV18
CASSQQTGTGASTNYGYTF
>NA|TRBJ2-3|TRBV28
CASTDSGRAADTQYF
>NA|TRBJ2-1|TRBV6-5
CASSYQGGLAEEQFF
>NA|TRBJ2-7|TRBV2
CASSEGPEQYF
>NA|TRBJ2-6|TRBV10-1
CASSDTPGKTSGANVLTF
>once|TRBJ1-2|TRBV29-1
CSVSGTGGYGYTF
>NA|TRBJ2-2|TRBV7-9
CASSQILAGELFF
>NA|TRBJ2-3|TRBV5-1
CASSAIAALTDTQYF
>NA|TRBJ2-7|TRBV2
CASSEAGGLYEQYF
>NA|TRBJ2-2|TRBV9
CASSAGQGATGELFF
>few|TRBJ2-7|TRBV6-4
CASSDHTLPGHSSYEQYF
>NA|TRBJ2-5|TRBV19
CASSSGGETQYF
>NA|TRBJ2-3|TRBV15
CATSSGQADGTDTQYF
>NA|TRBJ2-1|TRBV5-5
CASSLVLAVVYNEQFF
>NA|TRBJ2-2|TRBV30
CAWSVPDSHTGELFF
>NA|TRBJ2-1|TRBV5-1
CASSEWNEQFF
>NA|TRBJ1-1|TRBV19
CASSIDLNQGRTEAFF
>NA|TRBJ1-1|TRBV13
CASSLEDRGNTEAFF